These 8 T cell receptor beta chains were sequenced from one sample in a study of shared clonotypes between healthy human individuals. Sequenced by immunoSEQ multiplex PCR; TCRdb stores in-frame clones only, minus some. The table shows millions of clones, with around nine tenths occurring only once. Sequencing input: naive CD4+ T cells sorted from blood. Subset: CD45RA+ positively selected. The source of these receptors is a man aged 18 to 29 in good health.

The CDR3 region is CASSLGEIPSQETQYF. Written as DNA, the CDR3 is TGTGCCAGCAGCTTGGGGGAGATCCCTAGCCAAGAGACCCAGTACTTC. This sequence joins TRBV5-4 and TRBJ2-5; TRBD2 might be the D (5 bases). This CDR3 has 16 residues. V was trimmed by 0 bases and J by 1 base, leaving 13 bases between them. CDR1 and CDR2 from the germline V gene are SGHNT and YYREEE (reference sequence).

On this clone: Different DNA sequences within this sample yield the same CDR3. The chain recombines TRBV11-2 with TRBJ1-3; no firm D call. V gave up 5 bases and J gave up 0 bases, with 11 bases separating them. This CDR3 has 15 residues. Germline loops: CDR1 SGHAT, CDR2 FQNNGV. In nucleotides, the CDR3 is TGTGCCAGCAGCCCCGGATTGAGCTCTGGAAACACCATATATTTT. Translating it yields CASSPGLSSGNTIYF.

The V call is TRBV6-1, the J call TRBJ2-5, with 9 bases that match TRBD2. The V segment lost 2 bases and the J segment 2 bases; nucleotides outside the gene matches: 15. Germline loops: CDR1 MNHNS, CDR2 SASEGT. The CDR3 has 19 amino acids. The CDR3 DNA follows: TGTGCCAGCAGTGAACGCACCGGGACTAGCAGCACAAAACAAGAGACCCAGTACTTC. It specifies CASSERTGTSSTKQETQYF.

The genes are TRBV5-8 and TRBJ2-7; D may be TRBD1 (5 bases). Trimming took 0 bases from V and 2 from J, leaving 9 bases between them. The CDR3 totals 14 residues. Germline V CDR1 and CDR2: SGHTS, YDEGEE. CDR3 DNA sequence: TGTGCCAGCAGCTTGGTCAAGGGGACCTACGAGCAGTACTTC. It codes for CASSLVKGTYEQYF. Full variable domain (rest looked up from reference TRBV5-8 and TRBJ2-7): EAGVTQSPTHLIKTRGQQATLRCSPISGHTSVYWYQQALGLGLQFLLWYDEGEERNRGNFPPRFSGRQFPNYSSELNVNALELEDSALYLCASSLVKGTYEQYFGPGTRLTVT.

The chain has TRBV15 and TRBJ2-2, with 8 nucleotides matching TRBD1. The CDR3 loop spans 17 amino acids. Germline V gives CDR1 LNHNV, CDR2 YYDKDF (reference sequence). Unmatched junction bases numbered 4, after V lost 0 bases and J lost 1 base. CDR3 residues: CATSRDRGRRNTGELFF. CDR3 in DNA: TGTGCCACCAGCAGAGACAGGGGGCGAAGGAACACCGGGGAGCTGTTTTTT. Drawing the rest from reference TRBV15 and TRBJ2-2, the complete variable domain is DAMVIQNPRYQVTQFGKPVTLSCSQTLNHNVMYWYQQKSSQAPKLLFHYYDKDFNNEADTPDNFQSRRPNTSFCFLDIRSPGLGDTAMYLCATSRDRGRRNTGELFFGEGSRLTVL.

V gene TRBV29-1 combines with J gene TRBJ1-2; no clear D gene. Germline-derived CDR1 and CDR2 are SQVTM and ANQGSEA. Trimming pared 4 bases from V and 1 base from J, leaving 10 bases between. The CDR3 sequence is 13 residues long. CDR3 protein: CSVAGPNNYGYTF. The CDR3 nucleotides are TGCAGCGTTGCTGGACCGAATAACTATGGCTACACCTTC.

The chain couples TRBV15 to TRBJ2-1, with 9 bases fitting TRBD2. Germline loops: CDR1 LNHNV, CDR2 YYDKDF (reference sequence). The CDR3 runs to 16 residues. V lost 2 bases to trimming and J lost 6 bases; unmatched junction nucleotides: 8. CDR3 region: CATSRMAGGLTNEQFF. CDR3 DNA sequence: TGTGCCACCAGCAGAATGGCGGGAGGGCTGACCAATGAGCAGTTCTTC.

This chain's CDR3 is CASSVAEGFYEQYF. CDR3 DNA sequence: TGTGCCAGCAGCGTAGCAGAGGGTTTCTACGAGCAGTACTTC. The V and J genes are TRBV9 and TRBJ2-7, with D perhaps matching TRBD2 (5 bases). The germline gives CDR1 SGDLS, CDR2 YYNGEE. The CDR3 runs to 14 residues. V was trimmed by 0 bases and J by 3 bases, leaving 10 bases between them.